This passage covers 5 T cell receptor beta chains from one sample sequenced in a study of blood T cell repertoires in COVID-19. Produced via immunoSEQ multiplex PCR; TCRdb's table is partial and in-frame only. The table records 95,000 to 110,000 clones, over 75% of them present only once. The specimen was peripheral blood. These receptors came from a human donor in a cohort sampled during active COVID-19.

DNA for the CDR3: TGTGCCAGCAGTTTCACGGGACTCAAAGAGACCCAGTACTTC. Translated, it gives CASSFTGLKETQYF. The genes are TRBV7-2 and TRBJ2-5; TRBD2 might be the D (6 bases). Germline values: CDR1 SGHTA, CDR2 FQGNSA. Trimming removed 6 bases at V and 3 bases at J, with 14 bases between. CDR3 length equals 14 residues.

V gene TRBV2 combines with J gene TRBJ2-1; TRBD2 matches 13 bases. J lost 9 bases, V lost 6 bases, and 8 bases had no gene match. The CDR3 has 15 residues. Germline V gene lookup returns CDR1 SNHLY and CDR2 FYNNEI. In nucleotides, the CDR3 is TGTGCCAGCAGCGGACTAGCGGGGGTCGGGGGTGAGCAGTTCTTC. Amino acid sequence: CASSGLAGVGGEQFF.

The CDR3 DNA reads as TGTGCCAGCAAAGGACAGCGCAATCAGCCCCAGCATTTT. Amino acids: CASKGQRNQPQHF. The rearrangement joins TRBV6-5 to TRBJ1-5; D possibly corresponds to TRBD1 (6 bases). Germline CDR1 MNHEY, CDR2 SVGAGI. Trimming pared 7 bases from V and 2 bases from J, leaving 9 bases between. CDR3 length: 13 amino acids.

The chain couples TRBV3-1 (or the pseudogene TRBV3-2) to TRBJ2-7, with TRBD2 matching over 11 bases. The CDR3 totals 19 residues. Trimming removed 0 bases from V and 2 bases from J; junction bases left unmatched: 12. Germline-derived CDR1 and CDR2 are LGHDT and YNNKEL (reference sequence). The DNA for the CDR3 is TGTGCCAGCAGCCAAGATAGGGGGGCGACTAGCGGGGATCCCTACGAGCAGTACTTC. Translating it yields CASSQDRGATSGDPYEQYF.

This rearrangement joins TRBV6-2 or TRBV6-3 to TRBJ2-7; D ambiguous. V lost 2 bases, J lost 2 bases, and 13 bases lay in between. The CDR3 is made up of 15 amino acids. CDR1 and CDR2 from the germline V gene are MNHEY and SVGEGT. In DNA form, the CDR3 reads TGTGCCAGCAGTTACCTCCGAAACATCGCCTACGAGCAGTACTTC. This translates into CASSYLRNIAYEQYF.